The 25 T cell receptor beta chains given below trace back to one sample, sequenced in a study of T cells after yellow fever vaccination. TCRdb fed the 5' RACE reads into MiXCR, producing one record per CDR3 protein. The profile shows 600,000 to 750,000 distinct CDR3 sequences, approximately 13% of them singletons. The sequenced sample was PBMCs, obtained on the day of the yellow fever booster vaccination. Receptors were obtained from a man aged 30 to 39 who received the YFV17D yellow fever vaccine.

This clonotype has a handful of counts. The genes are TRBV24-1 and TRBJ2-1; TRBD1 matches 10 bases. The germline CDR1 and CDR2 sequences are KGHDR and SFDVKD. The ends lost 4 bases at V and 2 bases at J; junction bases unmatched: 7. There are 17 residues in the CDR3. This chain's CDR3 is CATSDPRTGGPYNEQFF. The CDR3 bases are TGTGCCACCAGTGACCCCCGGACAGGGGGTCCCTACAATGAGCAGTTCTTC.

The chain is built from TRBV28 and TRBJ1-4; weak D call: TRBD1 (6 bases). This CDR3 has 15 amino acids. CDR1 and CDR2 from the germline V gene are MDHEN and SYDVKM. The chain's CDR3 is CGTCEGGATNEKLFF. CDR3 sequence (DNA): TGTGGCACTTGCGAGGGGGGCGCAACTAATGAAAAACTGTTTTTT.

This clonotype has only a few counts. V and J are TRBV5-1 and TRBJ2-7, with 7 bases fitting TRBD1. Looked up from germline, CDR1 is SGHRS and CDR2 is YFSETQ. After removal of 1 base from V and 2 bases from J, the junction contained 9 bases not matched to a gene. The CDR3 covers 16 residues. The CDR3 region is CASSLRAQGVAYEQYF. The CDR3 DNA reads TGCGCCAGCAGCTTGAGAGCCCAGGGGGTAGCCTACGAGCAGTACTTC.

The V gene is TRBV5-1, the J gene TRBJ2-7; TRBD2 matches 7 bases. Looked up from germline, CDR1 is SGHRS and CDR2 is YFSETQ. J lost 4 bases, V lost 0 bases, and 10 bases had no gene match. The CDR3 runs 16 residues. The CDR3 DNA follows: TGCGCCAGCAGCTTGGGACCCGGGACTACCCATTACGAGCAGTACTTC. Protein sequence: CASSLGPGTTHYEQYF.

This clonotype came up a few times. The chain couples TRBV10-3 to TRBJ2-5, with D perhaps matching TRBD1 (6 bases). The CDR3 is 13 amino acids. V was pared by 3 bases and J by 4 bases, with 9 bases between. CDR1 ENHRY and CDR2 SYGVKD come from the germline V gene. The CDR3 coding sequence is TGTGCCATCAGTGACGGACAGTCAGAGACCCAGTACTTC. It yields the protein CAISDGQSETQYF.

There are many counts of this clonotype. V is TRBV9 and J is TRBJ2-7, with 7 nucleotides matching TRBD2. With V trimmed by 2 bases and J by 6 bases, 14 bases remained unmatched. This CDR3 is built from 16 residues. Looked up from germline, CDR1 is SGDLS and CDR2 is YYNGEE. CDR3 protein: CASSVGGKGATAEQYF. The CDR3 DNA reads TGTGCCAGCAGCGTGGGGGGGAAAGGGGCGACGGCCGAGCAGTACTTC.

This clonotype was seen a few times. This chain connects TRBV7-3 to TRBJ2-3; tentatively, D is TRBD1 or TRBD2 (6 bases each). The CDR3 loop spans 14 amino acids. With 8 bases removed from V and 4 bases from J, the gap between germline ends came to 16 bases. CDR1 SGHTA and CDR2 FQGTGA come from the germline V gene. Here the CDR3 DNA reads TGTGCCAGCGCCGGGGGCAGGGCCTCAGATACGCAGTATTTT. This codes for CASAGGRASDTQYF. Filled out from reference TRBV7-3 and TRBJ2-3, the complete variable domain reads GAGVSQTPSNKVTEKGKYVELRCDPISGHTALYWYRQSLGQGPEFLIYFQGTGAADDSGLPNDRFFAVRPEGSVSTLKIQRTERGDSAVYLCASAGGRASDTQYFGPGTRLTVL.

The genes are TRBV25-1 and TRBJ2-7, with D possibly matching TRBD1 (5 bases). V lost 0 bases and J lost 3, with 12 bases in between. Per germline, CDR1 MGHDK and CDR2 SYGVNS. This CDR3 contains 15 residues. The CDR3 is CASSEYRGSFYEQYF. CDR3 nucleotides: TGTGCCAGCAGTGAATATAGGGGATCCTTCTACGAGCAGTACTTC.

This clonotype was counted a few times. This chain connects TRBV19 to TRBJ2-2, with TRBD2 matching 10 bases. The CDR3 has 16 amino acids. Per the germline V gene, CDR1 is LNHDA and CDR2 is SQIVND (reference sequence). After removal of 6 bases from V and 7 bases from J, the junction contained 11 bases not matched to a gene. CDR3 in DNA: TGTGCCAGTAGGACTCTTCTAGCGGGAGATCTCGGGGAGCTGTTTTTT. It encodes CASRTLLAGDLGELFF.

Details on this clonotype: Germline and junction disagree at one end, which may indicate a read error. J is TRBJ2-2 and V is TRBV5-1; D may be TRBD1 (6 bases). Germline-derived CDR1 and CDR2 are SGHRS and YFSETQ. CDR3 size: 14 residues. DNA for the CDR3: TGCGCCAGAAGCTTGCAGGGGTCAGTCGGGGAGCTGTTTTTT. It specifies CARSLQGSVGELFF.

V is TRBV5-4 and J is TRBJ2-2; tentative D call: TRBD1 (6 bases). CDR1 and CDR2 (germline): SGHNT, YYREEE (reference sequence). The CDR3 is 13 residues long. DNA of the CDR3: TGTTCAATGGACAGCATGAACACCGGGGAGCTGTTTTTT. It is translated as CSMDSMNTGELFF.

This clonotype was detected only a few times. In nucleotides, the CDR3 is TGCGCCAGCAGCCAAAACCGACAGTTCTCTGGAAACACCATATATTTT. The encoded protein is CASSQNRQFSGNTIYF. The rearrangement uses TRBV4-3 and TRBJ1-3; a possible D gene is TRBD1 (5 bases). CDR1 and CDR2 (germline): LGHNA, YSLEER. This CDR3 contains 16 residues. Trimming took 2 bases from V and 0 from J, leaving 11 bases between them.

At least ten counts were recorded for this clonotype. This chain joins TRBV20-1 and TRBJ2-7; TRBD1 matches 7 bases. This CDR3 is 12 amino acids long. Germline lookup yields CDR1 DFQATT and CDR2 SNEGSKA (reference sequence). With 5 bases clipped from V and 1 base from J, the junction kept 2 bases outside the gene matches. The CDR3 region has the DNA TGCAGTGCTTCAGGGGGTTCCTACGAGCAGTACTTC. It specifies CSASGGSYEQYF.

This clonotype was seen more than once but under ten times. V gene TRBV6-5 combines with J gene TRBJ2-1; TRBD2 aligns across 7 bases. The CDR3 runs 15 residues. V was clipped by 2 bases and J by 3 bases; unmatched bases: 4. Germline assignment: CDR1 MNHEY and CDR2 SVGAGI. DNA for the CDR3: TGTGCCAGCAGTTACGGGAGGGCCTTCTACAATGAGCAGTTCTTC. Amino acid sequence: CASSYGRAFYNEQFF.

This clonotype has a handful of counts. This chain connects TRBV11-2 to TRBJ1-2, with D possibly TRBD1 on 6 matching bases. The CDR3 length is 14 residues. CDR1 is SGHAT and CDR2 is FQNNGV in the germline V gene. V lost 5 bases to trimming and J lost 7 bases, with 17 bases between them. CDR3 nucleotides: TGTGCCAGCAGCCGTTCCGGGGGCCCCCTTGGCTACACCTTC. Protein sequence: CASSRSGGPLGYTF.

DNA of the CDR3: TGTGCCAGCAATAGTGAAAAACTGTTTTTT. This codes for CASNSEKLFF. The rearrangement links TRBV28 to TRBJ1-4; no clear D gene. The germline CDR1 and CDR2 sequences are MDHEN and SYDVKM. The CDR3 is 10 residues long. Trimming removed 7 bases at V and 7 bases at J, with 4 bases between.

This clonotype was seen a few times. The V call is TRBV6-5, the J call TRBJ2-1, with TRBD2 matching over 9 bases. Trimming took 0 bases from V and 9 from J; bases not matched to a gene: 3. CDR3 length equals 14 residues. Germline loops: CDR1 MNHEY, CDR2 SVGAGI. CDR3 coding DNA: TGTGCCAGCAGTTACTCCGGCGGGAGGGTTGAGCAGTTCTTC. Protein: CASSYSGGRVEQFF.

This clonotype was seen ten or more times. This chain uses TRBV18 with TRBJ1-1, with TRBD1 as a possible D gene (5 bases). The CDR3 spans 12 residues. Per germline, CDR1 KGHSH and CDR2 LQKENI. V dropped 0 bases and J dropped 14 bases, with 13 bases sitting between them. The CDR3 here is CASSPPGPGMFF. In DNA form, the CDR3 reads TGTGCCAGCTCACCACCGGGCCCAGGGATGTTCTTT.

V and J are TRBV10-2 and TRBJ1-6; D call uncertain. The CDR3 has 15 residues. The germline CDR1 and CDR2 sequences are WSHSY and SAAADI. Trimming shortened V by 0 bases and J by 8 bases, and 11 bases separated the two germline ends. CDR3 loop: CASSESDNRYSPLHF. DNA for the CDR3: TGCGCCAGCAGTGAGTCAGACAATAGGTATTCACCCCTCCACTTT.

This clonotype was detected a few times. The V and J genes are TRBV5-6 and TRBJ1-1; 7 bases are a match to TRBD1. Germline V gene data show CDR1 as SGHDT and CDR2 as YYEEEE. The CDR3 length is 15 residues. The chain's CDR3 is CASLRAGGLRTEAFF. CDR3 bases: TGTGCATCATTGCGGGCAGGGGGGTTAAGGACTGAAGCTTTCTTT. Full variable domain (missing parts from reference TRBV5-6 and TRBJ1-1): DAGVTQSPTHLIKTRGQQVTLRCSPKSGHDTVSWYQQALGQGPQFIFQYYEEEERQRGNFPDRFSGHQFPNYSSELNVNALLLGDSALYLCASLRAGGLRTEAFFGQGTRLTVV.

The CDR3 nucleotides are TGTGCCAGCAGCTGGACTGGGCCCTCCTACGAGCAGTACTTC. Translating it yields CASSWTGPSYEQYF. The V call is TRBV7-2, the J call TRBJ2-7, with D possibly being TRBD2 (5 bases). Germline CDR1 is SGHTA and CDR2 is FQGNSA. This CDR3 is built from 14 residues. V shed 4 bases and J shed 0 bases, with 10 bases lying between them.

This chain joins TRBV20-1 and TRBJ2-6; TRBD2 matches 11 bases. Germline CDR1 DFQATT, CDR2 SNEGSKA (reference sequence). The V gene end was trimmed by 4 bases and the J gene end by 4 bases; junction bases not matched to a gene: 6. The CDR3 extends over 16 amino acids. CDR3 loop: CSAITSGSSGANVLTF. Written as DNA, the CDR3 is TGCAGTGCTATTACTAGCGGGAGTTCCGGGGCCAACGTCCTGACTTTC.

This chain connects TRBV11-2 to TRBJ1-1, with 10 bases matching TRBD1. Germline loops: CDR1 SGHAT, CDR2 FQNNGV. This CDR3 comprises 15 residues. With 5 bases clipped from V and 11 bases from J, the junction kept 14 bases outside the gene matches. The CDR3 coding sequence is TGTGCCAGCAGCATCGCCGGGACAGGGGCCTCAGGGGCTTTCTTT. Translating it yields CASSIAGTGASGAFF.

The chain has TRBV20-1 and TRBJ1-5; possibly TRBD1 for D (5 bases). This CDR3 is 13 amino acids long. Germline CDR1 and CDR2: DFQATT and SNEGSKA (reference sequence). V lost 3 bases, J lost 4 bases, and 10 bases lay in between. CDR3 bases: TGCAGTGCTAGCAGAAGGGGTAATCAGCCCCAGCATTTT. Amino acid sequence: CSASRRGNQPQHF.

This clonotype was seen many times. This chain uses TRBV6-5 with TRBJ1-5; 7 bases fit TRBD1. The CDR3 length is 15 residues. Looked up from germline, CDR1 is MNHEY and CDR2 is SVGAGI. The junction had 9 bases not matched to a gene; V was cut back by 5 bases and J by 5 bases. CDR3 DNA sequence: TGTGCCAGCAGTACCGACAGGGCCCTCCATCAGCCCCAGCATTTT. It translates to CASSTDRALHQPQHF.